A selection of T cell receptor beta chains follows, all from one sample in a study of cytomegalovirus exposure and HLA in healthy donors. Only in-frame clones appear in the TCRdb table, and some are missing; sequencing was by immunoSEQ multiplex PCR. The table lists 300,000 or so clones, almost 85% of them singletons. The sequenced sample consisted of PBMCs. These receptor sequences come from a woman between 35 and 50 years old in good health and CMV-seropositive. Both conserved end residues are part of each CDR3. Fields, in order: clone size, J gene, D gene, CDR3 length, V gene, CDR3 protein, CDR3 DNA. D genes are given only for firm matches. The size entry is marked missing in some rows and otherwise reads once, few, many or a size class.

clone size: NA
J gene: TRBJ2-3
D gene: TRBD1
CDR3 length: 15
V gene: TRBV7-6
CDR3 protein: CASSTQTGGTDTQYF
CDR3 DNA: TGTGCCAGCAGCACTCAGACAGGGGGGACAGATACGCAGTATTTT

clone size: NA
J gene: TRBJ1-1
D gene: TRBD1
CDR3 length: 17
V gene: TRBV25-1
CDR3 protein: CASSEHWSGQTNTEAFF
CDR3 DNA: TGTGCCAGCAGTGAACATTGGTCGGGACAGACGAACACTGAAGCTTTCTTT

clone size: NA
J gene: TRBJ1-2
D gene: TRBD1
CDR3 length: 15
V gene: TRBV9
CDR3 protein: CASSSTGVESGGYTF
CDR3 DNA: TGTGCCAGCAGCTCAACAGGGGTCGAATCTGGTGGCTACACCTTC

clone size: NA
J gene: TRBJ1-5
D gene: TRBD1
CDR3 length: 17
V gene: TRBV6-1
CDR3 protein: CASSGPGTAISNQPQHF
CDR3 DNA: TGTGCCAGCAGTGGCCCCGGGACAGCCATCAGCAATCAGCCCCAGCATTTT

clone size: NA
J gene: TRBJ2-2
D gene: TRBD1
CDR3 length: 16
V gene: TRBV5-1
CDR3 protein: CASSPGQGAQSGELFF
CDR3 DNA: TGCGCCAGCAGTCCGGGACAGGGGGCGCAAAGCGGGGAGCTGTTTTTT

clone size: once
J gene: TRBJ1-2
D gene: NA
CDR3 length: 12
V gene: TRBV28
CDR3 protein: CASRRTGYGYTF
CDR3 DNA: TGTGCCAGCAGGCGCACGGGATATGGCTACACCTTC

clone size: once
J gene: TRBJ1-5
D gene: NA
CDR3 length: 15
V gene: TRBV19
CDR3 protein: CASSPGTRSNQPQHF
CDR3 DNA: TGTGCCAGTAGTCCCGGGACAAGGAGCAATCAGCCCCAGCATTTT

clone size: NA
J gene: TRBJ2-5
D gene: NA
CDR3 length: 15
V gene: TRBV10-3
CDR3 protein: CAISDLLAVQETQYF
CDR3 DNA: TGTGCCATCAGTGACCTACTAGCCGTCCAAGAGACCCAGTACTTC

clone size: NA
J gene: TRBJ2-4
D gene: TRBD1
CDR3 length: 18
V gene: TRBV19
CDR3 protein: CASSPRRDRAKMENIQYF
CDR3 DNA: TGTGCCAGTAGTCCTCGCCGGGACAGGGCCAAAATGGAAAACATTCAGTACTTC

clone size: NA
J gene: TRBJ1-3
D gene: NA
CDR3 length: 14
V gene: TRBV5-6
CDR3 protein: CASSFWEAGNTIYF
CDR3 DNA: TGTGCCAGCAGCTTCTGGGAGGCTGGAAACACCATATATTTT

clone size: NA
J gene: TRBJ2-5
D gene: TRBD2
CDR3 length: 15
V gene: TRBV7-8
CDR3 protein: CASSLGAGGAETQYF
CDR3 DNA: TGTGCCAGCAGCTTAGGGGCGGGGGGGGCGGAGACCCAGTACTTC

clone size: few
J gene: TRBJ1-2
D gene: NA
CDR3 length: 12
V gene: TRBV14
CDR3 protein: CASSQLNYGYTF
CDR3 DNA: TGTGCCAGCAGCCAACTTAACTATGGCTACACCTTC

clone size: NA
J gene: TRBJ2-3
D gene: NA
CDR3 length: 14
V gene: TRBV7-2
CDR3 protein: CASSFGASPDTQYF
CDR3 DNA: TGTGCCAGCAGCTTCGGAGCTTCCCCAGATACGCAGTATTTT

clone size: NA
J gene: TRBJ1-3
D gene: TRBD1
CDR3 length: 17
V gene: TRBV18
CDR3 protein: CASSPDLQGASGNTIYF
CDR3 DNA: TGTGCCAGCTCACCAGATCTTCAGGGGGCGAGTGGAAACACCATATATTTT

clone size: NA
J gene: TRBJ2-6
D gene: NA
CDR3 length: 15
V gene: TRBV28
CDR3 protein: CASTSGGTGANVLTF
CDR3 DNA: TGTGCCAGCACCAGTGGCGGAACTGGGGCCAACGTCCTGACTTTC

clone size: NA
J gene: TRBJ2-3
D gene: NA
CDR3 length: 15
V gene: TRBV5-1
CDR3 protein: CASSLASSITDTQYF
CDR3 DNA: TGCGCCAGCAGCTTGGCGTCTAGCATCACAGATACGCAGTATTTT

clone size: NA
J gene: TRBJ1-1
D gene: NA
CDR3 length: 12
V gene: TRBV7-9
CDR3 protein: CASGQRDTEAFF
CDR3 DNA: TGTGCCTCCGGACAAAGAGACACTGAAGCTTTCTTT

clone size: NA
J gene: TRBJ1-2
D gene: NA
CDR3 length: 13
V gene: TRBV18
CDR3 protein: CASSPNRNYGYTF
CDR3 DNA: TGTGCCAGCTCACCAAACAGGAACTATGGCTACACCTTC

clone size: few
J gene: TRBJ2-2
D gene: NA
CDR3 length: 14
V gene: TRBV5-1
CDR3 protein: CASSLLQGAGELFF
CDR3 DNA: TGCGCCAGCAGCCTACTACAGGGAGCCGGGGAGCTGTTTTTT

clone size: NA
J gene: TRBJ1-1
D gene: NA
CDR3 length: 11
V gene: TRBV15
CDR3 protein: CATSQNTEAFF
CDR3 DNA: TGTGCCACCAGCCAGAACACTGAAGCTTTCTTT

clone size: NA
J gene: TRBJ1-1
D gene: NA
CDR3 length: 15
V gene: TRBV19
CDR3 protein: CASSEKAAPNTEAFF
CDR3 DNA: TGTGCCAGTAGTGAGAAGGCGGCCCCGAACACTGAAGCTTTCTTT

clone size: NA
J gene: TRBJ1-2
D gene: NA
CDR3 length: 12
V gene: TRBV28
CDR3 protein: CASRGGRSGYTF
CDR3 DNA: TGTGCCAGCAGGGGAGGGCGCAGCGGCTACACCTTC

clone size: NA
J gene: TRBJ1-5
D gene: NA
CDR3 length: 15
V gene: TRBV4-2
CDR3 protein: CASSQEGGSNQPQHF
CDR3 DNA: TGTGCCAGCAGCCAAGAGGGGGGTAGCAATCAGCCCCAGCATTTT

clone size: NA
J gene: TRBJ1-6
D gene: NA
CDR3 length: 14
V gene: TRBV18
CDR3 protein: CASSASSYNSPLHF
CDR3 DNA: TGTGCCAGCTCGGCCAGCTCCTATAATTCACCCCTCCACTTT

clone size: once
J gene: TRBJ1-1
D gene: NA
CDR3 length: 17
V gene: TRBV7-3
CDR3 protein: CASSLRSMAGRNTEAFF
CDR3 DNA: TGTGCCAGCAGCTTAAGATCGATGGCAGGGCGAAACACTGAAGCTTTCTTT

clone size: NA
J gene: TRBJ2-7
D gene: NA
CDR3 length: 15
V gene: TRBV4-3
CDR3 protein: CASSQDIPGRDEQYF
CDR3 DNA: TGCGCCAGCAGCCAAGATATCCCAGGGCGTGACGAGCAGTACTTC

clone size: NA
J gene: TRBJ2-3
D gene: NA
CDR3 length: 13
V gene: TRBV7-2
CDR3 protein: CASSPRTTDTQYF
CDR3 DNA: TGTGCCAGCAGCCCGCGCACCACAGATACGCAGTATTTT

clone size: once
J gene: TRBJ1-2
D gene: TRBD1
CDR3 length: 15
V gene: TRBV11-2
CDR3 protein: CASSPDLGQGYGYTF
CDR3 DNA: TGTGCCAGCAGCCCAGACCTGGGACAGGGGTATGGCTACACCTTC

clone size: once
J gene: TRBJ2-3
D gene: TRBD2
CDR3 length: 16
V gene: TRBV7-8
CDR3 protein: CASSSGGVGSTDTQYF
CDR3 DNA: TGTGCCAGCAGTTCGGGGGGGGTCGGTTCGACAGATACGCAGTATTTT

clone size: few
J gene: TRBJ2-7
D gene: TRBD2
CDR3 length: 16
V gene: TRBV14
CDR3 protein: CASSLLAGGPPYEQYF
CDR3 DNA: TGTGCCAGCAGCCTACTAGCGGGAGGGCCCCCCTACGAGCAGTACTTC

clone size: NA
J gene: TRBJ2-3
D gene: TRBD2
CDR3 length: 16
V gene: TRBV15
CDR3 protein: CATSRELGGGADTQYF
CDR3 DNA: TGTGCCACCAGCAGGGAGCTTGGGGGGGGAGCAGATACGCAGTATTTT

clone size: NA
J gene: TRBJ2-2
D gene: TRBD2
CDR3 length: 18
V gene: TRBV5-6
CDR3 protein: CASSSTGTSGRYTGELFF
CDR3 DNA: TGTGCCAGCAGCTCCACGGGGACTAGCGGGAGGTATACCGGGGAGCTGTTTTTT

clone size: NA
J gene: TRBJ1-4
D gene: NA
CDR3 length: 15
V gene: TRBV4-3
CDR3 protein: CASSQDQQGNEKLFF
CDR3 DNA: TGCGCCAGCAGCCAAGATCAGCAGGGTAATGAAAAACTGTTTTTT

clone size: NA
J gene: TRBJ2-7
D gene: NA
CDR3 length: 14
V gene: TRBV6-1
CDR3 protein: CASSEASLDYEQYF
CDR3 DNA: TGTGCCAGCAGTGAAGCATCCTTAGACTACGAGCAGTACTTC

clone size: NA
J gene: TRBJ2-3
D gene: NA
CDR3 length: 15
V gene: TRBV25-1
CDR3 protein: CASSVTGTNTDTQYF
CDR3 DNA: TGTGCCAGCAGTGTAACCGGGACAAACACAGATACGCAGTATTTT

clone size: NA
J gene: TRBJ2-3
D gene: NA
CDR3 length: 13
V gene: TRBV9
CDR3 protein: CASSVDFTDTQYF
CDR3 DNA: TGTGCCAGCAGCGTAGACTTTACAGATACGCAGTATTTT

clone size: NA
J gene: TRBJ2-7
D gene: NA
CDR3 length: 15
V gene: TRBV7-9
CDR3 protein: CASSLGPGTSYEQYF
CDR3 DNA: TGTGCCAGCAGCTTAGGGCCAGGTACCTCCTACGAGCAGTACTTC

clone size: once
J gene: TRBJ2-1
D gene: NA
CDR3 length: 16
V gene: TRBV19
CDR3 protein: CASSSSFLQGGNEQFF
CDR3 DNA: TGTGCCAGTAGTTCTTCTTTCCTCCAGGGGGGAAATGAGCAGTTCTTC

clone size: NA
J gene: TRBJ2-2
D gene: NA
CDR3 length: 15
V gene: TRBV2
CDR3 protein: CASRGQNLLTGELFF
CDR3 DNA: TGTGCCAGCAGGGGACAAAATCTCCTCACCGGGGAGCTGTTTTTT

clone size: NA
J gene: TRBJ2-3
D gene: NA
CDR3 length: 17
V gene: TRBV2
CDR3 protein: CASSFNKHGGRTDTQYF
CDR3 DNA: TGTGCCAGCAGTTTCAATAAACACGGCGGGCGCACAGATACGCAGTATTTT

clone size: NA
J gene: TRBJ2-7
D gene: NA
CDR3 length: 14
V gene: TRBV5-1
CDR3 protein: CASSSGTPNYEQYF
CDR3 DNA: TGCGCCAGCAGCTCTGGGACACCAAATTACGAGCAGTACTTC

clone size: NA
J gene: TRBJ2-2
D gene: TRBD2
CDR3 length: 15
V gene: TRBV13
CDR3 protein: CASRATSRNTGELFF
CDR3 DNA: TGTGCCAGCAGGGCGACTAGCAGAAACACCGGGGAGCTGTTTTTT

clone size: once
J gene: TRBJ2-7
D gene: TRBD1
CDR3 length: 15
V gene: TRBV19
CDR3 protein: CASSTAGTGLSEQYF
CDR3 DNA: TGTGCCAGTAGTACAGCCGGGACAGGGCTCAGCGAGCAGTACTTC

clone size: NA
J gene: TRBJ2-1
D gene: NA
CDR3 length: 11
V gene: TRBV27
CDR3 protein: CASSLENEQFF
CDR3 DNA: TGTGCCAGCAGTTTAGAGAATGAGCAGTTCTTC

clone size: NA
J gene: TRBJ1-2
D gene: NA
CDR3 length: 15
V gene: TRBV7-2
CDR3 protein: CASSLGPDSPYGYTF
CDR3 DNA: TGTGCCAGCAGCTTAGGGCCGGACAGCCCCTATGGCTACACCTTC

clone size: NA
J gene: TRBJ1-1
D gene: TRBD1
CDR3 length: 13
V gene: TRBV30
CDR3 protein: CAWSAGGNTEAFF
CDR3 DNA: TGTGCCTGGAGTGCAGGGGGCAACACTGAAGCTTTCTTT

clone size: NA
J gene: TRBJ1-5
D gene: NA
CDR3 length: 15
V gene: TRBV28
CDR3 protein: CASSPVQGSNQPQHF
CDR3 DNA: TGTGCCAGCAGCCCCGTACAGGGTAGCAATCAGCCCCAGCATTTT

clone size: NA
J gene: TRBJ2-3
D gene: NA
CDR3 length: 15
V gene: TRBV5-6
CDR3 protein: CASSFRVAGTDTQYF
CDR3 DNA: TGTGCCAGCAGCTTCCGTGTCGCGGGCACAGATACGCAGTATTTT

clone size: once
J gene: TRBJ2-7
D gene: TRBD2
CDR3 length: 16
V gene: TRBV5-1
CDR3 protein: CASSFGLAGRDHEQYF
CDR3 DNA: TGCGCCAGCAGCTTTGGTCTGGCAGGGAGGGACCACGAGCAGTACTTC

clone size: NA
J gene: TRBJ2-7
D gene: TRBD2
CDR3 length: 14
V gene: TRBV5-1
CDR3 protein: CASSSGTSNYEQYF
CDR3 DNA: TGCGCCAGCAGCTCCGGGACTAGCAATTACGAGCAGTACTTC

clone size: NA
J gene: TRBJ1-2
D gene: NA
CDR3 length: 12
V gene: TRBV28
CDR3 protein: CASSLRGYGYTF
CDR3 DNA: TGTGCCAGCAGTTTAAGGGGATATGGCTACACCTTC

clone size: once
J gene: TRBJ2-7
D gene: TRBD2
CDR3 length: 16
V gene: TRBV11-3
CDR3 protein: CASSLGGGVGSYEQYF
CDR3 DNA: TGTGCCAGCAGCTTAGGGGGGGGAGTCGGCTCCTACGAGCAGTACTTC